Listed here are 7 T cell receptor beta chains from one sample, sequenced in a study of T cells in Graves' hyperthyroidism and ophthalmopathy. TCR beta CDR3 region amplification was performed from RNA transcripts. TCR CDR3 underwent first-round RT-PCR with the HTBI primer set. TCRdb passed the multiplex PCR reads through MiXCR, listing each CDR3 protein once. The table includes hundreds of thousands of distinct CDR3 sequences, about 15% detected once. The source material was blood. Every receptor here comes from a woman younger than 35 with Graves' hyperthyroidism.

This clonotype has ten or more counts. The gene calls are TRBV20-1 and TRBJ1-4; a weak D match, TRBD1 (5 bases). Trimming cost V 3 bases and J 2 bases, with 7 bases left between them. The germline V gene has CDR1 DFQATT and CDR2 SNEGSKA (reference sequence). The CDR3 loop spans 13 amino acids. The CDR3 is CSASRGTNEKLFF. CDR3 coding DNA: TGCAGTGCTAGCCGGGGCACTAATGAAAAACTGTTTTTT.

This clonotype showed up many times. The V and J genes are TRBV19 and TRBJ1-6; 7 nucleotides align to TRBD1. This CDR3 is built from 15 residues. Germline V gives CDR1 LNHDA, CDR2 SQIVND (reference sequence). The V segment lost 6 bases and the J segment 9 bases; nucleotides outside the gene matches: 11. The CDR3 spells CASRLTGTESSPLHF. The CDR3 DNA is TGTGCCAGTAGGCTGACCGGGACAGAAAGTTCACCCCTCCACTTT.

The chain uses TRBV19 and TRBJ2-1; the match to TRBD2 covers 8 bases. Unmatched junction bases numbered 9, after V lost 0 bases and J lost 8 bases. In germline, CDR1 is LNHDA, CDR2 SQIVND (reference sequence). The CDR3 is 16 residues long. The CDR3 coding sequence is TGTGCCAGTAGTATAGATCGAGCGGGAGCTGGCGATGAGCAGTTCTTC. This translates into CASSIDRAGAGDEQFF.

This chain connects TRBV2 to TRBJ2-1; maybe TRBD1 (6 bases). V lost 11 bases and J lost 0, with 11 bases in between. The CDR3 loop spans 13 amino acids. The germline V gene encodes CDR1 SNHLY and CDR2 FYNNEI. CDR3 in DNA: TGTGCCTTACAGGGTCGCTCCTACAATGAGCAGTTCTTC. Protein: CALQGRSYNEQFF.

This clonotype was picked up many times. The chain couples TRBV7-9 to TRBJ2-7, with 7 bases that match TRBD2. The germline V gene encodes CDR1 SEHNR and CDR2 FQNEAQ (reference sequence). After removal of 1 base from V and 5 bases from J, the junction contained 20 bases not matched to a gene. The CDR3 totals 19 residues. The CDR3 reads CASSLVFGWLAEGSHEQYF. The CDR3 nucleotides read TGTGCCAGCAGCTTAGTGTTTGGGTGGCTAGCGGAGGGGTCTCACGAGCAGTACTTC.

This clonotype has a count of ten or more. The rearrangement joins TRBV4-2 to TRBJ1-5, with a possible D match to TRBD1 (6 bases). The CDR3 is 16 residues long. V dropped 0 bases and J dropped 3 bases, with 12 bases sitting between them. Looked up from germline, CDR1 is LGHNA and CDR2 is YNFKEQ. As DNA, the CDR3 is TGTGCCAGCAGCCAAGAGGAGGGGGTTTTCAATCAGCCCCAGCATTTT. Protein product: CASSQEEGVFNQPQHF.

The CDR3 DNA reads as TGTGCCAGCAGGGACCCGGGACGAGTAAGCCCTTCGACCACCGGGGAGCTGTTTTTT. Translation: CASRDPGRVSPSTTGELFF. The rearrangement joins TRBV2 to TRBJ2-2; D may be TRBD1 or TRBD2 (5 bases each). V lost 6 bases and J 4 bases, leaving 27 bases between the germline ends. The CDR3 is made up of 19 amino acids. CDR1 is SNHLY, CDR2 FYNNEI, per germline. Full variable domain (missing parts from reference TRBV2 and TRBJ2-2): EPEVTQTPSHQVTQMGQEVILRCVPISNHLYFYWYRQILGQKVEFLVSFYNNEISEKSEIFDDQFSVERPDGSNFTLKIRSTKLEDSAMYFCASRDPGRVSPSTTGELFFGEGSRLTVL.